This T cell receptor (beta chain) emerged from a study of T-cell memory formation after mild COVID-19. Study-wide results and caveats: CD8+ contracting clones occupied EMRA, while CD4+ ones occupied mainly CM and EM.

Each CDR3 protein is one row after TCRdb ran MiXCR on the 5' RACE reads. The repertoire holds around 370,000 distinct CDR3 sequences, with under 25% as singletons. A remark on this clonotype: Its antigen is as yet unknown.

With 6 bases removed from V and 4 bases from J, the gap between germline ends came to 13 bases. CDR1 is MNHEY, CDR2 SVGAGI, per germline. The CDR3 runs 13 residues. V and J are TRBV6-5 and TRBJ2-7, with D hard to call. Sequencing was carried out using PBMCs or a T cell subset sorted from them (not recorded which). This clonotype was sampled from an adult woman who had mild COVID-19 (a few samples of this study predate the infection). Cell type and time point are not known. The CDR3 is CASRDPDGYEQYF. The DNA for the CDR3 is TGTGCCAGCAGGGATCCCGACGGGTACGAGCAGTACTTC.